This TCR beta chain was recovered during a study of T-cell reconstitution after alpha-beta-depleted transplantation in children. In its sample, this clonotype was seen a few times. The library targeted TCRbeta and was prepared with unique molecular identifiers. TCRdb recomputed calls from the PCR reads with MiXCR, one row per CDR3 protein. The top ten hold just under 30% of the sample, which has fewer than 550,000 distinct CDR3 sequences, 15% to 20% seen once. The source is a boy under two years old who had a stem cell transplant for Wiskott-Aldrich syndrome, so the T cells may come from the graft donor. This specimen consisted of PBMCs, mostly from graft donor cells, obtained 360 days after TCRalphabeta/CD19-depleted stem cell transplant.

CDR3 amino acids: CSVELGQAEAFF. Written as DNA, the CDR3 is TGCAGCGTTGAATTGGGGCAGGCTGAAGCTTTCTTT. V is TRBV29-1 and J is TRBJ1-1; possible D gene TRBD1, 5 bases. Trimming removed 2 bases from V and 6 bases from J, with 10 bases in between. Germline V gene lookup returns CDR1 SQVTM and CDR2 ANQGSEA. The CDR3 is 12 amino acids.